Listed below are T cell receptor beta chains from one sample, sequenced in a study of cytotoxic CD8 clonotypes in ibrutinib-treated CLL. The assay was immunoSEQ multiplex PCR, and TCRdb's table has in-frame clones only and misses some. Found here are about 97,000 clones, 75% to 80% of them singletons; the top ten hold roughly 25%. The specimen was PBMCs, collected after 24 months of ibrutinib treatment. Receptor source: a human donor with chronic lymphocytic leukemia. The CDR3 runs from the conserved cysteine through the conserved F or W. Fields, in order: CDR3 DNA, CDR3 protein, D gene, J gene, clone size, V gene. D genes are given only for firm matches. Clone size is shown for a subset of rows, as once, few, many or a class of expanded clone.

CDR3nt: TGCGCCAGCGGACAGGTGGACTGGTCGAACACTGAAGCTTTCTTT
CDR3aa: CASGQVDWSNTEAFF
d_gene: TRBD1
j_gene: TRBJ1-1
abundance: NA
v_gene: TRBV10-1

CDR3nt: TGTGCCAGTAGTATAGGTGCGGGTACGGGTCAGCCCCAGCATTTT
CDR3aa: CASSIGAGTGQPQHF
d_gene: NA
j_gene: TRBJ1-5
abundance: NA
v_gene: TRBV19

CDR3nt: TGTGCCAGCAGTCCCGGGACAGGGGGCGGACAGCCCCAGCATTTT
CDR3aa: CASSPGTGGGQPQHF
d_gene: TRBD1
j_gene: TRBJ1-5
abundance: NA
v_gene: TRBV7-9

CDR3nt: TGCGCCAGCAGCTTGCTGTCTAGCGGGACGATTTACAATGAGCAGTTCTTC
CDR3aa: CASSLLSSGTIYNEQFF
d_gene: TRBD2
j_gene: TRBJ2-1
abundance: NA
v_gene: TRBV5-1

CDR3nt: TGTGCCAGCAGCCCAGGGTCTGGGGGAAAACTGTTTTTT
CDR3aa: CASSPGSGGKLFF
d_gene: NA
j_gene: TRBJ1-4
abundance: NA
v_gene: TRBV28

CDR3nt: TGTGCCATCAGTGAACCTAGCGTCCTACAAGAGACCCAGTACTTC
CDR3aa: CAISEPSVLQETQYF
d_gene: NA
j_gene: TRBJ2-5
abundance: NA
v_gene: TRBV10-3

CDR3nt: TGTGCCAGCTCACCTCCTAATAGCGGGAGCTGGTTTAGTAATGAGCAGTTCTTC
CDR3aa: CASSPPNSGSWFSNEQFF
d_gene: TRBD2
j_gene: TRBJ2-1
abundance: NA
v_gene: TRBV18

CDR3nt: TGTGCCAGTAGTTCCCGGACAGGGGGTAACTATGGCTACACCTTC
CDR3aa: CASSSRTGGNYGYTF
d_gene: TRBD1
j_gene: TRBJ1-2
abundance: many
v_gene: TRBV19

CDR3nt: TGTGCCAGCAGCTTAGCGGCAGGTATGGCTTTCTTT
CDR3aa: CASSLAAGMAFF
d_gene: NA
j_gene: TRBJ1-1
abundance: once
v_gene: TRBV7-8

CDR3nt: TGCGCCAGCAGCACGACGGGGAACTCCTACGAGCAGTACTTC
CDR3aa: CASSTTGNSYEQYF
d_gene: NA
j_gene: TRBJ2-7
abundance: NA
v_gene: TRBV5-1

CDR3nt: TGTGCCAGCAGGACTAATACCTACGAGCAGTACTTC
CDR3aa: CASRTNTYEQYF
d_gene: NA
j_gene: TRBJ2-7
abundance: NA
v_gene: TRBV27

CDR3nt: TGTGCCAGCAGCAACAGTGACATTAGCAATCAGCCCCAGCATTTT
CDR3aa: CASSNSDISNQPQHF
d_gene: NA
j_gene: TRBJ1-5
abundance: NA
v_gene: TRBV21-1

CDR3nt: TGTGCCAGCAGCCGGGACAGGGGCAGGACAGATACGCAGTATTTT
CDR3aa: CASSRDRGRTDTQYF
d_gene: TRBD1
j_gene: TRBJ2-3
abundance: NA
v_gene: TRBV11-3

CDR3nt: TGTGCCAGCAGTTCTCAGGGACCTAACTATGGCTACACCTTC
CDR3aa: CASSSQGPNYGYTF
d_gene: NA
j_gene: TRBJ1-2
abundance: NA
v_gene: TRBV27

CDR3nt: TGTGCCAGCTCACCGGTAGCAGGGGAAGGCTACACCTTC
CDR3aa: CASSPVAGEGYTF
d_gene: NA
j_gene: TRBJ1-2
abundance: few
v_gene: TRBV18

CDR3nt: TGTGCCAGCAGCTTAACCTCCACACCCGAGCAGTACTTC
CDR3aa: CASSLTSTPEQYF
d_gene: NA
j_gene: TRBJ2-7
abundance: NA
v_gene: TRBV7-9

CDR3nt: TGTGCCAGCAGCTCGGGACTAGCGGGAGACGAGCAGTACTTC
CDR3aa: CASSSGLAGDEQYF
d_gene: TRBD2
j_gene: TRBJ2-7
abundance: NA
v_gene: TRBV7-3

CDR3nt: TGTGCCAGCAGTGGACAGGGATTGGGTGGCTACACCTTC
CDR3aa: CASSGQGLGGYTF
d_gene: TRBD1
j_gene: TRBJ1-2
abundance: few
v_gene: TRBV2

CDR3nt: TGTGCCAGCAGCTTAGATGGACAGGTAAACAATGAGCAGTTCTTC
CDR3aa: CASSLDGQVNNEQFF
d_gene: TRBD1
j_gene: TRBJ2-1
abundance: few
v_gene: TRBV11-3